This T cell receptor beta chain was captured in a study of CD8 T cells in ankylosing spondylitis. The study, taken as a whole, reports: It appeared that ankylosing spondylitis blood was characterized by a TCR beta motif of under ten highly homologous variants.

Trimming left V 2 bases short and J 7 bases short, with 11 bases between. The CDR3 extends over 14 amino acids. Using its own MiXCR run on the 5' RACE reads, TCRdb lists one record per CDR3 protein. The sample has 500,000 to 550,000 distinct CDR3 sequences, roughly 13% seen once; the top ten hold approximately 6.2%. This clonotype was recorded a few times. What it binds is not known. The specimen was blood, either unsorted or a sorted T cell fraction (not recorded which). The chain employs TRBV12-3 or TRBV12-4 and TRBJ2-2; tentatively, D is TRBD2 (6 bases). The receptor comes from a male donor with ankylosing spondylitis. The CDR3 sequence: CASSLRDLLGELFF. Here the CDR3 DNA reads TGTGCCAGCAGTTTACGGGACTTGCTCGGGGAGCTGTTTTTT.